Shown below are 31 T cell receptor beta chains from a single sample sequenced in a study of T cells in Graves' hyperthyroidism and ophthalmopathy. The CDR3 regions of TCR beta were amplified from RNA transcripts. Initially, a first-round RT-PCR of the TCR CDR3 employed the HTBI primer set. TCRdb used MiXCR to reprocess the multiplex PCR reads, holding one entry per CDR3 protein. This sample has a few hundred thousand distinct CDR3 sequences, with roughly 13% found just once. Sequencing input: blood. These TCRs come from a man between 25 and 39 years old with Graves' hyperthyroidism that later progressed to Graves' ophthalmopathy.

This clonotype was detected only a few times. V and J are TRBV18 and TRBJ1-2; 7 nucleotides line up with TRBD1. The CDR3 is 16 residues long. With 3 bases clipped from V and 0 bases from J, the junction kept 7 bases outside the gene matches. Germline assignment: CDR1 KGHSH and CDR2 LQKENI. This CDR3 is CASSPNSDRPNYGYTF. CDR3 in DNA: TGTGCCAGCTCACCGAATTCGGACAGGCCTAACTATGGCTACACCTTC.

The chain couples TRBV6-1 to TRBJ1-5; D remains ambiguous. Deletions cut 8 bases from V and 2 bases from J, with 16 bases between. The CDR3 is made up of 15 amino acids. Germline CDR1 is MNHNS and CDR2 is SASEGT. CDR3 in DNA: TGTGCCAGCCGGTCCGGGCCCTTGGGCAATCAGCCCCAGCATTTT. This encodes CASRSGPLGNQPQHF.

This clonotype was observed at least ten times. This chain links TRBV11-2 with TRBJ2-1; 7 bases align to TRBD2. The V gene's germline CDR1 is SGHAT and CDR2 FQNNGV. There are 16 residues in the CDR3. V dropped 4 bases and J dropped 2; count of bases not matched to a gene: 8. CDR3 amino acids: CASSSIAGTTYNEQFF. The CDR3 bases are TGTGCCAGCAGCTCTATAGCGGGTACAACCTACAATGAGCAGTTCTTC.

In its sample, this clonotype was seen many times. The rearrangement joins TRBV5-1 to TRBJ2-7; weak D call: TRBD2 (6 bases). The length of the CDR3 is 14 residues. V was clipped by 4 bases and J by 5 bases, with 16 bases between them. CDR1 is SGHRS, CDR2 YFSETQ, per germline. The CDR3 nucleotides are TGCGCCAGCAGCCCGACGGGGGATCGAAACGAGCAGTACTTC. It specifies CASSPTGDRNEQYF.

The chain couples TRBV4-2 to TRBJ2-7; perhaps TRBD2 as D (7 bases). This CDR3 comprises 16 residues. CDR1 is LGHNA, CDR2 YNFKEQ, per germline. The V end lost 6 bases, the J end lost 1 base, and 19 bases lay between the germline ends. The DNA of the CDR3 is TGTGCCAGCAGTCCTCGGGCGGGGGCGAATTCCTACGAGCAGTACTTC. Translating gives CASSPRAGANSYEQYF.

The gene calls are TRBV20-1 and TRBJ1-4, with D hard to call. This CDR3 contains 15 residues. Trimming cost V 0 bases and J 3 bases, with 11 bases left between them. The germline CDR1 and CDR2 sequences are DFQATT and SNEGSKA (reference sequence). CDR3 amino acids: CSARDLSVANEKLFF. In DNA form, the CDR3 reads TGCAGTGCTAGAGATCTGTCAGTCGCTAATGAAAAACTGTTTTTT.

The sample holds many counts of this clonotype. The V and J genes are TRBV6-8 and TRBJ2-7; 7 positions match TRBD1. The V gene's germline CDR1 is MNHGY and CDR2 SAAAGT. This CDR3 has 13 residues. The J segment lost 9 bases and the V segment lost 6 bases, leaving 11 bases of the junction unmatched. CDR3 nucleotide sequence: TGTGCCAGCAGCAGCAGACAGGGACGGTGGCAGTACTTC. This translates into CASSSRQGRWQYF.

There are a few counts of this clonotype. The chain couples TRBV9 to TRBJ1-1; D may be TRBD1 (5 bases). Per germline, CDR1 SGDLS and CDR2 YYNGEE. The length of the CDR3 is 13 residues. V lost 1 base and J 7 bases, leaving 11 bases between the germline ends. CDR3: CASSVWGVGEAFF. CDR3 sequence (DNA): TGTGCCAGCAGCGTATGGGGGGTGGGTGAAGCTTTCTTT. The full variable domain, rest sourced from reference TRBV9 and TRBJ1-1, is DSGVTQTPKHLITATGQRVTLRCSPRSGDLSVYWYQQSLDQGLQFLIQYYNGEERAKGNILERFSAQQFPDLHSELNLSSLELGDSALYFCASSVWGVGEAFFGQGTRLTVV.

V and J are TRBV10-3 and TRBJ1-1, with a weak D call TRBD1 (5 bases). V lost 0 bases, J lost 5 bases, and 13 bases lay in between. From germline, CDR1 is ENHRY and CDR2 SYGVKD. This CDR3 comprises 15 residues. CDR3 nucleotide sequence: TGTGCCATCAGTGAGTCTAGAGGGGCGAATACTGAAGCTTTCTTT. Amino acid sequence: CAISESRGANTEAFF.

As for this clonotype: Given a much more abundant clone one base away, this may be a read error. The J gene is TRBJ1-2, the V gene TRBV29-1; TRBD1 matches 7 bases. The germline V gene has CDR1 SQVTM and CDR2 ANQGSEA. The CDR3 runs 13 residues. The CDR3 region is CSIETQGDYGYTF. The CDR3 nucleotides read TGCAGCATTGAAACGCAGGGGGACTATGGCTACACCTTC. Full variable domain (outside the CDR3, taken from reference TRBV29-1 and TRBJ1-2): SAVISQKPSRDICQRGTSLTIQCQVDSQVTMMFWYRQQPGQSLTLIATANQGSEATYESGFVIDKFPISRPNLTFSTLTVSNMSPEDSSIYLCSIETQGDYGYTFGSGTRLTVV.

This clonotype was seen a handful of times. A read error may be the cause here, since a much bigger clone is one base away. The chain combines TRBV12-5 with TRBJ1-5; D is ambiguous. The V end was cut by 7 bases, the J end by 2 bases, with 15 bases between. CDR1 and CDR2 (germline): LGHNT, FRNRAP. The CDR3 has 15 residues. CDR3 region: CASVDIQGGNQPQHF. Written as DNA, the CDR3 is TGTGCTAGTGTCGACATTCAAGGTGGCAATCAGCCCCAGCATTTT.

This clonotype was counted at least ten times. The chain joins TRBV6-1 to TRBJ2-5, with 10 bases identical to TRBD2. With 6 bases clipped from V and 4 bases from J, the junction kept 5 bases outside the gene matches. Per germline, CDR1 MNHNS and CDR2 SASEGT. The CDR3 covers 14 residues. As DNA, the CDR3 is TGTGCCAGCAGGGAAAGCGGGGGGGGAGAGACCCAGTACTTC. This sequence encodes CASRESGGGETQYF.

The V call is TRBV5-1, the J call TRBJ2-7; a possible D gene is TRBD1 (5 bases). This CDR3 is built from 14 residues. With 0 bases removed from V and 1 base from J, the gap between germline ends came to 8 bases. The germline V gene has CDR1 SGHRS and CDR2 YFSETQ. The CDR3 is CASSLAGQSYEQYF. DNA for the CDR3: TGCGCCAGCAGCTTGGCCGGACAATCCTACGAGCAGTACTTC.

The sample holds many counts of this clonotype. J is TRBJ2-1 and V is TRBV20-1; maybe TRBD2 (6 bases). Trimming took off 1 base at V and 1 base at J, with 11 bases between the two ends. This CDR3 region has 15 residues. The germline V gene has CDR1 DFQATT and CDR2 SNEGSKA (reference sequence). The CDR3 sequence: CSARVVGGSYNEQFF. DNA for the CDR3: TGCAGTGCTAGAGTTGTGGGGGGATCCTACAATGAGCAGTTCTTC.

This clonotype was counted between two and nine times. This rearrangement joins TRBV10-2 to TRBJ2-1; D is unresolved. The V end was cut by 7 bases, the J end by 3 bases, with 7 bases between. This CDR3 contains 12 residues. The V gene's germline CDR1 is WSHSY and CDR2 SAAADI. This CDR3 reads CASTSLYNEQFF. The CDR3 DNA follows: TGCGCCAGCACCAGCCTCTACAATGAGCAGTTCTTC.

As for this clonotype: This may arise from a read error, as a much more abundant clone is one base away. This chain uses TRBV20-1 with TRBJ2-2, with TRBD2 as a possible D gene (6 bases). The CDR3 has 18 residues. CDR1 is DFQATT and CDR2 is SNEGSKA in the germline V gene (reference sequence). The CDR3 DNA follows: TGCAATGCTAGTTCCGGGCCTGGGTGGGGGGAGAACACCGGGGAGCTGTTTTTT. Protein product: CNASSGPGWGENTGELFF.

The J gene is TRBJ2-7, the V gene TRBV28; perhaps TRBD2 as D (6 bases). This CDR3 has 15 amino acids. V was clipped by 6 bases and J by 4 bases, with 19 bases between them. The V gene's germline CDR1 is MDHEN and CDR2 SYDVKM. In nucleotides, the CDR3 is TGTGCCAGCAGCCTAACCGGGACTCATAATTACGAGCAGTACTTC. Its translation: CASSLTGTHNYEQYF. Complete variable domain (other parts from reference TRBV28 and TRBJ2-7): DVKVTQSSRYLVKRTGEKVFLECVQDMDHENMFWYRQDPGLGLRLIYFSYDVKMKEKGDIPEGYSVSREKKERFSLILESASTNQTSMYLCASSLTGTHNYEQYFGPGTRLTVT.

The table lists this clonotype with many counts. The chain joins TRBV5-6 to TRBJ2-5; 8 bases align to TRBD1. The CDR3 has 14 residues. CDR1 and CDR2 from the germline V gene are SGHDT and YYEEEE. J lost 4 bases, V lost 4 bases, and 6 bases had no gene match. CDR3: CASSVDRGSETQYF. The CDR3 nucleotides are TGTGCCAGCAGCGTAGACAGGGGTTCAGAGACCCAGTACTTC.

The chain has TRBV7-9 and TRBJ1-6; D is unclear. Deletions cut 4 bases from V and 8 bases from J, with 15 bases between. The CDR3 has 15 amino acids. Germline-derived CDR1 and CDR2 are SEHNR and FQNEAQ (reference sequence). The CDR3: CASSYLLGPDSPLHF. The CDR3 DNA is TGTGCCAGCAGCTACCTTTTAGGCCCTGATTCACCCCTCCACTTT.

V gene TRBV6-1 combines with J gene TRBJ1-5; no definite D call. The CDR3 is 11 residues long. The V end lost 5 bases, the J end lost 6 bases, and 5 bases lay between the germline ends. The germline V gene encodes CDR1 MNHNS and CDR2 SASEGT. The CDR3 sequence is CASSPGQPQHF. Written as DNA, the CDR3 is TGTGCCAGCAGTCCGGGTCAGCCCCAGCATTTT.

This clonotype appeared many times. The chain employs TRBV20-1 and TRBJ2-5; 10 nucleotides line up with TRBD2. With 3 bases clipped from V and 5 bases from J, the junction kept 12 bases outside the gene matches. This CDR3 contains 16 residues. The germline V gene encodes CDR1 DFQATT and CDR2 SNEGSKA (reference sequence). CDR3 bases: TGCAGTGCTAGTGCAGCTAGCGGGGGAGTCATTGAGACCCAGTACTTC. The encoded protein is CSASAASGGVIETQYF.

The rearrangement links TRBV7-3 to TRBJ2-5, with D maybe TRBD2 (5 bases). With 2 bases removed from V and 2 bases from J, the gap between germline ends came to 18 bases. CDR1 SGHTA and CDR2 FQGTGA come from the germline V gene. The CDR3 is made up of 17 amino acids. The CDR3: CASSLSTSIKRQETQYF. Here the CDR3 DNA reads TGTGCCAGCAGCTTATCTACTAGTATTAAGCGACAAGAGACCCAGTACTTC.

A remark on this clonotype: A much more abundant neighbour one base away suggests this may be a read error. The CDR3 end shows no conserved phenylalanine or tryptophan, and so a read error is likely. The chain is built from TRBV9 and TRBJ2-5; TRBD2 matches 7 bases. Germline CDR1 reads SGDLS; CDR2 reads YYNGEE. The V segment lost 0 bases and the J segment 1 base; nucleotides outside the gene matches: 9. This CDR3 has 17 residues. The DNA of the CDR3 is TGTGCCAGCAGCGTAGCTGGGGATAGCGGGCTCCAAGAGACCCAGTACGTC. Its translation: CASSVAGDSGLQETQYV.

This chain joins TRBV3-1 and TRBJ2-5; 8 bases map to TRBD2. The CDR3 loop spans 16 amino acids. The germline V gene encodes CDR1 LGHDT and CDR2 YNNKEL (reference sequence). Trimming cost V 1 base and J 5 bases; bases outside gene matches: 9. CDR3 in amino acids: CASSQAGLAGSETQYF. CDR3 DNA sequence: TGTGCCAGCAGCCAAGCGGGGCTAGCGGGTTCCGAGACCCAGTACTTC.

The table lists this clonotype with a few counts. This chain joins TRBV2 and TRBJ1-4; TRBD1 is a possible D gene (5 bases). CDR1 and CDR2 from the germline V gene are SNHLY and FYNNEI. V lost 4 bases, J lost 8 bases, and 14 bases lay in between. This CDR3 is 14 amino acids long. CDR3 in DNA: TGTGCCAGCAGTGGACGGGGGGTTAACGAAAAACTGTTTTTT. This encodes CASSGRGVNEKLFF.

A few counts support this clonotype. One end of the junction fails to match germline, which may point to a read error. The J gene is TRBJ1-1, the V gene TRBV20-1; 9 nucleotides align to TRBD1. From germline, CDR1 is DFQATT and CDR2 SNEGSKA (reference sequence). This CDR3 is built from 15 residues. The CDR3 coding sequence is TGCAGTGCTAGAGAACAGGGGGCAAGGGATACTGAAGCCTTCTTT. Its protein product is CSAREQGARDTEAFF.

The sample holds a few counts of this clonotype. The chain employs TRBV3-1 and TRBJ2-1; TRBD2 agrees at 7 bases. The CDR3 totals 16 residues. Trimming cost V 1 base and J 4 bases; bases outside gene matches: 7. Germline V lookup: CDR1 LGHDT, CDR2 YNNKEL (reference sequence). CDR3 residues: CASSQGLWGGYNEQFF. CDR3 DNA sequence: TGTGCCAGCAGCCAAGGTCTGTGGGGGGGTTACAATGAGCAGTTCTTC.

The count of this clonotype is one. Since a much larger clone is just one base distant, this may be a read error. This CDR3 fails to terminate in the conserved phenylalanine or tryptophan, so it likely reflects a read error. The V call is TRBV7-9, the J call TRBJ1-5, with D perhaps TRBD1 (5 bases). Trimming took off 4 bases at V and 7 bases at J, with 8 bases between the two ends. From germline, CDR1 is SEHNR and CDR2 FQNEAQ (reference sequence). The CDR3 is 12 amino acids. The DNA of the CDR3 is TGTGCCAGCAGCTGGGACTGGCAGCCCCAGCATATT. Encoded protein: CASSWDWQPQHI.

At least ten counts were recorded for this clonotype. The genes are TRBV10-2 and TRBJ2-7, with 11 bases aligning to TRBD2. After removal of 4 bases from V and 4 bases from J, the junction contained 3 bases not matched to a gene. The CDR3 is made up of 14 amino acids. The germline V gene encodes CDR1 WSHSY and CDR2 SAAADI. The CDR3 protein is CASSASGGNYEQYF. CDR3 sequence (DNA): TGCGCCAGCAGTGCTAGCGGGGGGAATTACGAGCAGTACTTC.

This clonotype has a count of ten or more. The chain links TRBV6-9 to TRBJ2-7; 7 nucleotides line up with TRBD1. The CDR3 length is 13 residues. Germline CDR1 and CDR2: MNHGY and SVAAGI. The V and J ends lost 4 bases and 5 bases, in that order; junction bases with no gene match: 5. The CDR3 nucleotides read TGTGCCAGCAGTTCTAGGGGGCGGAACGAGCAGTACTTC. Its protein product is CASSSRGRNEQYF.

This clonotype was detected only a few times. The chain has TRBV27 and TRBJ2-6; perhaps TRBD1 as D (5 bases). V shed 6 bases and J shed 4 bases, with 13 bases lying between them. The CDR3 length is 15 residues. From germline, CDR1 is MNHEY and CDR2 SMNVEV (reference sequence). CDR3 in DNA: TGTGCCAGCAGGACAGACACTCTGGGGGCCAACGTCCTGACTTTC. Amino acids: CASRTDTLGANVLTF.